This TCR beta chain appears in the sequencing data of a study of blood T cell repertoires in COVID-19. The V gene end was trimmed by 4 bases and the J gene end by 1 base; junction bases not matched to a gene: 5. CDR3 length: 16 residues. The germline V gene has CDR1 MDHEN and CDR2 SYDVKM. Sequenced by immunoSEQ multiplex PCR; TCRdb stores in-frame clones only, minus some. The profile shows 130,000 to 150,000 clones, approximately 88% of them singletons. The chain carries TRBV28 and TRBJ2-7; the match to TRBD2 covers 12 bases. This TCR came from a human donor in a cohort sampled during active COVID-19. The sample taken for sequencing was peripheral blood. The CDR3: CASSSTSGGLSYEQYF. For the CDR3, the DNA is TGTGCCAGCAGTTCGACTAGCGGGGGCCTATCCTACGAGCAGTACTTC.